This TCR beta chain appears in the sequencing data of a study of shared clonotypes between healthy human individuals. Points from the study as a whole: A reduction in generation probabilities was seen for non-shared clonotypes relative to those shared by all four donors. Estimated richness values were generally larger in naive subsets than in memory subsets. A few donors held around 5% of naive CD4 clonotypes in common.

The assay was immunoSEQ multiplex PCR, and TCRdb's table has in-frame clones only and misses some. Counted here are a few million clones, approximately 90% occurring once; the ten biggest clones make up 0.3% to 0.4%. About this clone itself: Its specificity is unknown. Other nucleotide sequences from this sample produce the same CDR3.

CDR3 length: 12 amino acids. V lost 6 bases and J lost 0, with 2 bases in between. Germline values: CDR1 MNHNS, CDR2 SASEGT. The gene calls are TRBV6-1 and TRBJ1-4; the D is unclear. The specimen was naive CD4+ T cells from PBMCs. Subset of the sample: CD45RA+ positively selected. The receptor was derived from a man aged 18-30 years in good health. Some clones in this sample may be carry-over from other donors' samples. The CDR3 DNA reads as TGTGCCAGCAGCCCAACTAATGAAAAACTGTTTTTT. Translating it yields CASSPTNEKLFF.